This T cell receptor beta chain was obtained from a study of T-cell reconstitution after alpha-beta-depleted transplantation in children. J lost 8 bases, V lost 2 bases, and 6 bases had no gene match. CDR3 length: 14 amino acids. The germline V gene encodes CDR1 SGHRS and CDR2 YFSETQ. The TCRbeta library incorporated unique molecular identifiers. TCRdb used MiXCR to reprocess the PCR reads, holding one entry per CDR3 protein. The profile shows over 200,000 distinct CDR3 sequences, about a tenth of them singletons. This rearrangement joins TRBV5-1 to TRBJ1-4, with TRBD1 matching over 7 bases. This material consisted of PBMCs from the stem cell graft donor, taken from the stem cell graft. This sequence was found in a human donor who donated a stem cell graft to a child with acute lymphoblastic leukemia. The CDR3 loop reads CASSLQGTREKLFF. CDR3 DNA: TGCGCCAGCAGCTTACAGGGGACGAGAGAAAAACTGTTTTTT.